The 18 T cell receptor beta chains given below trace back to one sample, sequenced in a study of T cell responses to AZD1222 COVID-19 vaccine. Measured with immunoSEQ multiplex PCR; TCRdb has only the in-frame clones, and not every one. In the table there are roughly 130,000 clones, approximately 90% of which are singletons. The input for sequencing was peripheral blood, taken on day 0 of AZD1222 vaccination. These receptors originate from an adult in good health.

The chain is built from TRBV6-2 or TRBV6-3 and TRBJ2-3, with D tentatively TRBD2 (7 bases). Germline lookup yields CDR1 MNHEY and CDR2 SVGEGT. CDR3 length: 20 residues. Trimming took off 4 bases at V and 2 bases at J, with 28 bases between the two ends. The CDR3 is CASSSSRGASGTLSTDTQYF. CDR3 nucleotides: TGTGCCAGCAGTTCCTCGAGAGGGGCGAGCGGGACACTTTCCACAGATACGCAGTATTTT.

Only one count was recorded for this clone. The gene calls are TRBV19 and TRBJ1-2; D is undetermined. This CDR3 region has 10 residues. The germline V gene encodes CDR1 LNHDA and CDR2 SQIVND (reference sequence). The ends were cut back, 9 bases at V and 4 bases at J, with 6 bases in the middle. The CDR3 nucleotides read TGTGCCAGCTGGTCCTATGGCTACACCTTC. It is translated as CASWSYGYTF.

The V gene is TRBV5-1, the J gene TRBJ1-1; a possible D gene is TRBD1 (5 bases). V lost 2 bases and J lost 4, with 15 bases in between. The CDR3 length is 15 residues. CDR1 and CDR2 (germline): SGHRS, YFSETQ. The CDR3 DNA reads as TGCGCCAGCAGCTTAGCTCCCCCGGGGGTCACTGAAGCTTTCTTT. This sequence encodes CASSLAPPGVTEAFF. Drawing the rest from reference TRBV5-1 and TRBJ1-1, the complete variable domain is KAGVTQTPRYLIKTRGQQVTLSCSPISGHRSVSWYQQTPGQGLQFLFEYFSETQRNKGNFPGRFSGRQFSNSRSEMNVSTLELGDSALYLCASSLAPPGVTEAFFGQGTRLTVV.

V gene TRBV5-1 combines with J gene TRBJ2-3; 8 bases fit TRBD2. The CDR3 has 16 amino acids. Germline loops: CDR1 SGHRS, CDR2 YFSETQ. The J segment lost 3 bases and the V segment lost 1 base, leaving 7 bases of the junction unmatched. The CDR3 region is CASSLSQRESTDTQYF. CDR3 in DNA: TGCGCCAGCAGCTTGTCCCAGCGGGAGTCAACAGATACGCAGTATTTT.

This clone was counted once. The CDR3 DNA is TGTGCCACCAGCTCGGGGGGGTATAGTGCTGAAGCTTTCTTT. Amino acid sequence: CATSSGGYSAEAFF. The chain carries TRBV15 and TRBJ1-1, with a tentative D call TRBD1 (5 bases). The germline V gene encodes CDR1 LNHNV and CDR2 YYDKDF (reference sequence). This CDR3 contains 14 residues. Trimming left V 5 bases short and J 6 bases short, with 16 bases between.

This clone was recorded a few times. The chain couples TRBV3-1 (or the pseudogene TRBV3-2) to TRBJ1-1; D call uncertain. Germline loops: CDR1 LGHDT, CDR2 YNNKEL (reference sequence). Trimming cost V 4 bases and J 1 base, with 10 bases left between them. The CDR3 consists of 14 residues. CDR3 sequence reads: CASSLDGENTEAFF. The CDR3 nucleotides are TGTGCCAGCAGCCTGGACGGGGAGAACACTGAAGCTTTCTTT.

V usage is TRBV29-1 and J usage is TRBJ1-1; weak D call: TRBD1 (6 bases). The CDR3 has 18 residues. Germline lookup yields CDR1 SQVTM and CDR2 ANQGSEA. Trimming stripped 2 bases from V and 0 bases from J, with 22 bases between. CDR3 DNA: TGCAGCGTTGAAAGGGGGAGGCGGGTAGGAACAATGAACACTGAAGCTTTCTTT. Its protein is CSVERGRRVGTMNTEAFF.

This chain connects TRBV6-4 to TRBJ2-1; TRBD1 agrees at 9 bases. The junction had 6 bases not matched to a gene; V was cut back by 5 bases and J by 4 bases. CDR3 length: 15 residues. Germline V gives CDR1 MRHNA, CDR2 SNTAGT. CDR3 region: CASSTGTGTYNEQFF. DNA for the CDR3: TGTGCCAGCAGTACCGGGACAGGGACTTACAATGAGCAGTTCTTC.

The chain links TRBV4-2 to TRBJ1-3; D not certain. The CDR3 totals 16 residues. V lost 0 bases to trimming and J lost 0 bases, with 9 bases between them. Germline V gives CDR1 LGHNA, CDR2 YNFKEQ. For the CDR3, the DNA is TGTGCCAGCAGCCAAGATGGGCCTCGCTCTGGAAACACCATATATTTT. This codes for CASSQDGPRSGNTIYF.

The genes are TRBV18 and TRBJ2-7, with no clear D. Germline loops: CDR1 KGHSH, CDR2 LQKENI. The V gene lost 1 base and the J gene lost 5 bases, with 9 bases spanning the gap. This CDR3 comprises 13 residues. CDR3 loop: CASSPRVSDEQYF. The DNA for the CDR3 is TGTGCCAGCTCACCACGGGTTTCCGACGAGCAGTACTTC.

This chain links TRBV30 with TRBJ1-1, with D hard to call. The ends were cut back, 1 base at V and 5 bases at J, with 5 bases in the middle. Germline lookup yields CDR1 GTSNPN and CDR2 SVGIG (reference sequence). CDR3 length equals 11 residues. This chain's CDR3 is CAWSETTEAFF. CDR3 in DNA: TGTGCCTGGAGTGAAACGACTGAAGCTTTCTTT.

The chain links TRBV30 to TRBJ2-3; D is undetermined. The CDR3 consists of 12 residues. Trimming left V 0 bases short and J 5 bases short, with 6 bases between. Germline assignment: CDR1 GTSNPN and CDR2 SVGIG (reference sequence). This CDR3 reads CAWSVTVDTQYF. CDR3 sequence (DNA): TGTGCCTGGAGTGTAACGGTAGATACGCAGTATTTT.

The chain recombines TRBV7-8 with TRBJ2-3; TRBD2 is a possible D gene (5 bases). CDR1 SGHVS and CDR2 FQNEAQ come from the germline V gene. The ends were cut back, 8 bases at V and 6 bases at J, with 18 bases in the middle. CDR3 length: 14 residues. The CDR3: CASGSNGDGDTQYF. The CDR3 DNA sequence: TGTGCCAGCGGATCGAACGGGGATGGGGATACGCAGTATTTT. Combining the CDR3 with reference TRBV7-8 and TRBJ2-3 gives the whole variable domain GAGVSQSPRYKVAKRGQDVALRCDPISGHVSLFWYQQALGQGPEFLTYFQNEAQLDKSGLPSDRFFAERPEGSVSTLKIQRTQQEDSAVYLCASGSNGDGDTQYFGPGTRLTVL.

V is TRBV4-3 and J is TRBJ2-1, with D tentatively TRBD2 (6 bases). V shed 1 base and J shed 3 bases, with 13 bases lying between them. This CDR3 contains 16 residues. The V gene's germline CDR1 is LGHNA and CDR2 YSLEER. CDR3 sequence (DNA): TGCGCCAGCAGCCAAGGGTTTAGCGGTATCTACAATGAGCAGTTCTTC. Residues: CASSQGFSGIYNEQFF.

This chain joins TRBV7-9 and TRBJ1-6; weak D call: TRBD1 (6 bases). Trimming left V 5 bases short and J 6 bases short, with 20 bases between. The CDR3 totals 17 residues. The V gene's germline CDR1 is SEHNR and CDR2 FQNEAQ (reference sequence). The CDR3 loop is CASSQSTGPMGNSPLHF. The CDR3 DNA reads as TGTGCCAGCAGCCAATCCACAGGGCCCATGGGTAATTCACCCCTCCACTTT.

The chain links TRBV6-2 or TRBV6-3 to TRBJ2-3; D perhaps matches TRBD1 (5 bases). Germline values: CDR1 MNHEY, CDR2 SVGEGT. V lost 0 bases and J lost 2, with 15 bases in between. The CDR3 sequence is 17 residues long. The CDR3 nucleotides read TGTGCCAGCAGTTACTCGAGATGGTTAGGGGTCACAGATACGCAGTATTTT. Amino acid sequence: CASSYSRWLGVTDTQYF.

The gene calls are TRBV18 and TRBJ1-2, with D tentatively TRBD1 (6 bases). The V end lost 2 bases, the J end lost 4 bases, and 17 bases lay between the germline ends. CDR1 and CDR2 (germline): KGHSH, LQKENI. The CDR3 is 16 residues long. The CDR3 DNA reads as TGTGCCAGCTCACCATCGGTAGAAGGGACACTCTATGGCTACACCTTC. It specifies CASSPSVEGTLYGYTF.

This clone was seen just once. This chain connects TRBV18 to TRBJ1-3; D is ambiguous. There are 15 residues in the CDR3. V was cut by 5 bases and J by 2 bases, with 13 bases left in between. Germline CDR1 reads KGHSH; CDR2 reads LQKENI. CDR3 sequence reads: CASSSQDIAGNTIYF. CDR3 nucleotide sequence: TGTGCCAGCTCATCGCAGGATATAGCTGGAAACACCATATATTTT.